The 7 T cell receptor beta chains below were found in one sample sequenced in a study of blood T cell repertoires in COVID-19. Sequencing used immunoSEQ multiplex PCR; TCRdb keeps in-frame clones, though not all of them. The sample holds some 180,000 clones; roughly 84% are singletons and the top ten take under 4%. Sequencing was done on a sample of PBMCs or T cells enriched from blood (not recorded which). These receptors came from a woman aged 30 to 39 who had been exposed to COVID-19.

The chain joins TRBV10-3 to TRBJ1-1; maybe TRBD1 (5 bases). CDR1 and CDR2 (germline): ENHRY, SYGVKD. V was clipped by 4 bases and J by 5 bases, with 11 bases between them. The CDR3 is made up of 13 amino acids. The CDR3 DNA reads TGTGCCATCAGTGCCGGGGGAGGAACTGAAGCTTTCTTT. The encoded protein is CAISAGGGTEAFF.

The chain uses TRBV24-1 and TRBJ2-3; D uncertain. This CDR3 region has 13 residues. The V gene's germline CDR1 is KGHDR and CDR2 SFDVKD. V was pared by 4 bases and J by 6 bases, with 10 bases between. CDR3 residues: CATSEPPQDTQYF. In DNA form, the CDR3 reads TGTGCCACCAGTGAGCCCCCACAGGATACGCAGTATTTT.

The rearrangement uses TRBV2 and TRBJ2-5, with D perhaps TRBD1 (6 bases). CDR1 is SNHLY, CDR2 FYNNEI, per germline. Trimming cost V 8 bases and J 0 bases, with 16 bases left between them. The CDR3 runs to 15 residues. CDR3 in DNA: TGTGCCAGCGGGGGCCAATGGGGGTACCAAGAGACCCAGTACTTC. Translating it yields CASGGQWGYQETQYF.

This chain joins TRBV6-6 and TRBJ2-7, with TRBD1 matching over 7 bases. V shed 4 bases and J 2 bases; nucleotides not matched to a gene: 5. Per germline, CDR1 MNHNY and CDR2 SVGAGI (reference sequence). There are 14 residues in the CDR3. The DNA of the CDR3 is TGTGCCAGCAGTTCTGGGGACAGACCCTACGAGCAGTACTTC. This encodes CASSSGDRPYEQYF.

V gene TRBV24-1 combines with J gene TRBJ2-2; D not certain. This CDR3 is built from 13 residues. Trimming left V 2 bases short and J 5 bases short, with 5 bases between. Germline assignment: CDR1 KGHDR and CDR2 SFDVKD. For the CDR3, the DNA is TGTGCCACCAGTGATTCCTTAACCGGGGAGCTGTTTTTT. Translating gives CATSDSLTGELFF.

The genes are TRBV7-9 and TRBJ1-1, with D unclear. This CDR3 is built from 16 residues. V lost 5 bases and J 6 bases, leaving 22 bases between the germline ends. Germline-derived CDR1 and CDR2 are SEHNR and FQNEAQ (reference sequence). The CDR3 here is CASSLGEGLLLAEAFF. The CDR3 DNA sequence: TGTGCCAGCAGCCTGGGAGAGGGCCTCCTTTTAGCTGAAGCTTTCTTT.

J is TRBJ2-7 and V is TRBV10-1; D possibly corresponds to TRBD1 (5 bases). Germline CDR1 and CDR2: WNHNN and SYGVQD (reference sequence). This CDR3 is built from 14 residues. V dropped 0 bases and J dropped 1 base, with 7 bases sitting between them. CDR3 loop: CASSESAGSYEQYF. In DNA, the CDR3 is TGCGCCAGCAGTGAGTCAGCAGGGTCCTACGAGCAGTACTTC.